This T cell receptor beta chain was observed in a study of radiotherapy plus CTLA-4 blockade in lung cancer. Study-wide context: Of all patients, more than 15% responded objectively and approximately 31% showed disease control.

Focal radiation plus CTLA-4 blockade with ipilimumab was given to patients with chemo-refractory metastatic non-small-cell lung cancer. General study results and limits: Interferon-beta, together with early blood T cell clone dynamics, reportedly best predicted response. TCR clones originating in tumors grew in number in blood after radiotherapy plus ipilimumab.

Data came from immunoSEQ multiplex PCR; TCRdb stores just in-frame clones and leaves some out. The sample has 25,000 to 35,000 clones; roughly three quarters are singletons. This clone has more than one count but fewer than ten. Its specificity is unknown. This CDR3 spans 19 amino acids. Germline V CDR1 and CDR2: MGHRA, YSYEKL. The trim removed 3 bases at V and 4 bases at J, leaving 13 bases unmatched. The rearrangement joins TRBV4-1 to TRBJ2-2, with TRBD2 matching over 11 bases. This sample comprised peripheral blood, obtained from a patient treated with radiotherapy plus ipilimumab. This clonotype was obtained from a human donor with non-small cell lung cancer whose response to radiotherapy plus ipilimumab could not be evaluated. CDR3 region: CASSHPRPYSGRGTGELFF. The CDR3 nucleotides read TGCGCCAGCAGCCACCCCCGGCCCTATAGCGGGAGGGGCACCGGGGAGCTGTTTTTT.